This T cell receptor beta chain was found in a study of identical twins (dated by TCRdb to the mid-2010s). The study in broad terms: The study deep-sequenced TCR alpha and beta repertoires from monozygotic twins, unrelated adults of various ages and cord blood to test whether fetal clonotypes persist. To rule out contamination, replicate twin experiments were performed at different times with different library preparation protocols. Paper-wide results and their limitations: Fewer insertions were carried by abundant cord blood beta clonotypes, a similar but weaker trend appeared in young adult naive repertoires, and no such trend appeared in memory repertoires. Zero-insertion analyses could be partly confounded by invariant T cells such as MAIT and iNKT, though diverse VJ usage argued against such confounding for most clonotypes. Out-of-frame TCR alpha sequences shared between twins showed an excess of low generation-probability sequences compared with coincidental sharing between unrelated individuals. The excess sharing between twins in beta out-of-frame sequences was weaker because fewer shared sequences reduced the signal-to-noise ratio. Conclusions relied on cross-sectional statistical analysis, since the same donors could not be followed over many years. In monozygotic twins, out-of-frame TCR alpha sharing was systematically underestimated by recombination models, although the models agreed with sharing between unrelated individuals.

Only healthy Caucasian donors were included. Three pairs of female monozygotic twins, all aged roughly 18 to 29 years, made up the twin cohort. Peripheral blood mononuclear cells were used as the source from which RNA for TCR libraries was isolated. From the germline V gene, CDR1 is SNHLY and CDR2 is FYNNEI. V is cut by 6 bases and J by 2 bases, and the space between the germline ends is 8 bases. The CDR3 runs 12 residues from the cysteine to the phenylalanine. Only the CDR3 DNA stays, 36 bases, in frame from base 1. Library method: 5' RACE. The sequencer listed for this sample is Illumina HiSeq 2000. Template switching added a universal primer binding site, and the final cDNA carried a unique molecular identifier that allowed TCR cDNA molecules to be counted accurately. Specific primers in the conserved constant-segment region were used to synthesize first-strand cDNA for the TCR alpha and beta chains. To control for contamination, each cDNA library was double barcoded with a SMART-Mk sample barcode plus Illumina barcodes. TruSeq adapter sequences along with Illumina sample barcodes were introduced in two successive PCR steps. Sequencing of the TCR alpha and beta cDNA libraries was done on the Illumina HiSeq platform using custom primers. From the authors' description of their analysis: MiGEC was used to process raw reads and extract unique molecular identifiers, and MiXCR was used to find CDR3 positions. For each individual, recombination models were inferred using an EM algorithm with the repgenHMM and IGoR tools. The analysis of shared clonotypes was done with the tcR package in R, with sharing normalized by the product of cloneset sizes. To study raw recombination without the effects of thymic and clonal selection, out-of-frame nonproductive sequences were analyzed. TCRdb trimmed the raw reads at Q25, called clones with MiXCR and kept productive beta chains. CDR3 protein sequences are deduplicated, and each keeps its most common genes and DNA. These V and J calls originate from TCRdb's pipeline instead of the authors' own analysis. A total of 750,000 to 950,000 distinct CDR3 sequences appear in this sample, approximately 13% of them only once. Roughly 1.5% of the sample is held by the ten biggest clonotypes.

A note on this clonotype: Its cognate antigen has yet to be identified. It has no much larger one-base neighbor in the sample; base qualities were not kept.

These data also featured in a second study, about yellow fever vaccine responses in identical twins. As the second publication notes: According to the authors, the vaccine-induced T cell response in identical twins seemed to be partly convergent and partly specific to each individual. The study precisely tracked vaccine-responding T cell clones in identical twins.

The rearrangement joined TRBV2 to TRBJ2-7, with the D gene tentatively TRBD1 or TRBD2, based on 5 matching bases in each. Input material: PBMCs. The sequence derives from a woman aged 18-29 years in good health. At the DNA level, the sequence is TGTGCCAGCAGGGGACCCACCTACGAGCAGTACTTC. This sequence encodes CASRGPTYEQYF.